This T cell receptor (beta chain) was identified during a study of T-cell reconstitution after alpha-beta-depleted transplantation in children. The authors prepared the TCRbeta library with unique molecular identifiers. Via MiXCR, TCRdb re-called the PCR reads, giving one row per CDR3 protein. This sample has about 370,000 distinct CDR3 sequences, with around 20% found just once. J was trimmed by 1 base and V by 5 bases; bases with no gene match: 17. The CDR3 length is 20 residues. Looked up from germline, CDR1 is SGHAT and CDR2 is FQNNGV. This clonotype has more than one count but fewer than ten. Here the sequenced sample was PBMCs from the stem cell graft donor, taken from the stem cell graft. The TCR originated in a human donor who donated a stem cell graft to a child with acute myeloid leukemia. The chain uses TRBV11-2 and TRBJ2-6; 7 positions match TRBD1. CDR3 in amino acids: CASSRLKVTGFGSGANVLTF. The CDR3 DNA follows: TGTGCCAGCAGCCGCCTGAAAGTGACAGGGTTCGGGTCTGGGGCCAACGTCCTGACTTTC.